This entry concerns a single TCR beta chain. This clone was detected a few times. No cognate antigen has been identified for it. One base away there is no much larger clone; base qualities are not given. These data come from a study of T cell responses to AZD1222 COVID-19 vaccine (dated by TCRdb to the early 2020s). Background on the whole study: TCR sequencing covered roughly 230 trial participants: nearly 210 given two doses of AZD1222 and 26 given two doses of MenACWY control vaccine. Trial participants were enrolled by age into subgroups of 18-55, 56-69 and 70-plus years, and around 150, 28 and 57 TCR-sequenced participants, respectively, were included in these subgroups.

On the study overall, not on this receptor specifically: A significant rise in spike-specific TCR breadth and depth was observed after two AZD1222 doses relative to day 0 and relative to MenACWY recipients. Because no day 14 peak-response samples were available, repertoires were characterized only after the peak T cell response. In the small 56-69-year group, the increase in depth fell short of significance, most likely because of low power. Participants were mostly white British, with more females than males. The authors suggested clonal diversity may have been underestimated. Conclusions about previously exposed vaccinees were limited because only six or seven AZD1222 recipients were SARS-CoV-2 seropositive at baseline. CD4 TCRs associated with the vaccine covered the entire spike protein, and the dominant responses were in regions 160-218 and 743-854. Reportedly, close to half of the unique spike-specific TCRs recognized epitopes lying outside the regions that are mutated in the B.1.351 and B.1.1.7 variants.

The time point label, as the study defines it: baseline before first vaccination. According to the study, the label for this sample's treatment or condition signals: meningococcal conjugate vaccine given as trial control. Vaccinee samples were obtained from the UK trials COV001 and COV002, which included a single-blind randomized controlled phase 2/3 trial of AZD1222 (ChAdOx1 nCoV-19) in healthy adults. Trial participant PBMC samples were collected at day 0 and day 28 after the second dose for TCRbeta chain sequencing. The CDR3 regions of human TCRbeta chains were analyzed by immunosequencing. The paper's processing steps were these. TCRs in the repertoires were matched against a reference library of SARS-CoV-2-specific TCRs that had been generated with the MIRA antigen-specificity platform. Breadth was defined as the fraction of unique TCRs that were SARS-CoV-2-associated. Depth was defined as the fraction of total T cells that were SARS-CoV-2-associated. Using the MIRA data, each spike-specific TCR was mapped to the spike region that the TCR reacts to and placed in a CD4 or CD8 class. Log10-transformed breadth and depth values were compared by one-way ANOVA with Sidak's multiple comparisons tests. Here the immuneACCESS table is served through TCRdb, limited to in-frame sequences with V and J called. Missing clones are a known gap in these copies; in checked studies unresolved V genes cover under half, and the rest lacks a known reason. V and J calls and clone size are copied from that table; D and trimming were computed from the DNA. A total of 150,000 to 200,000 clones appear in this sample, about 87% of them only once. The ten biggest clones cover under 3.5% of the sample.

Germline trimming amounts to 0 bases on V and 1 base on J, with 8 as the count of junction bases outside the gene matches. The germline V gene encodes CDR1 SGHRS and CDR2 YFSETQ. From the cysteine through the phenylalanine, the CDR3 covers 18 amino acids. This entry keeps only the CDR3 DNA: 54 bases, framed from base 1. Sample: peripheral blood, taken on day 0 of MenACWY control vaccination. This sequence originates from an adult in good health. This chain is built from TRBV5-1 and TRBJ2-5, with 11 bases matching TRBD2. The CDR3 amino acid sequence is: CASSLVGTSGRPQETQYF. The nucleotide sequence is TGCGCCAGCAGCTTGGTCGGGACTAGCGGCAGACCCCAAGAGACCCAGTACTTC. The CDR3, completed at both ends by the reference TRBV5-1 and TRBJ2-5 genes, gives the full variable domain KAGVTQTPRYLIKTRGQQVTLSCSPISGHRSVSWYQQTPGQGLQFLFEYFSETQRNKGNFPGRFSGRQFSNSRSEMNVSTLELGDSALYLCASSLVGTSGRPQETQYFGPGTRLLVL.